Included here is one T cell receptor (beta chain) sequence, with context. The table came from immunoSEQ multiplex PCR; TCRdb's copy has only in-frame clones and leaves some out. The repertoire has 540,000 or so clones, about 88% of them found once; the top ten carry about 8%. This sample is drawn from a study of blood T cell repertoires in COVID-19. Study details: Acute-phase and convalescent COVID-19 samples originated in the United States, Italy and Spain. PBMCs, B-cell-depleted T cells, or T cells provided the cDNA or gDNA that made up the material.

The CDR3 loop spans 14 amino acids. In germline, CDR1 is SGHTS, CDR2 YDEGEE. Losses at the gene ends were 4 bases for V and 3 bases for J; bases not matched to a gene: 5. Enrolment of Seattle patients took place during active infection, and they were followed longitudinally. The sequence derives from a woman aged 45-59 years with COVID-19, enrolled during active disease. The chain has TRBV5-8 and TRBJ2-7; 9 nucleotides match TRBD1. The sample consisted of peripheral blood. The CDR3 spells CASSIQGAVYEQYF. CDR3 DNA: TGTGCCAGCAGCATACAGGGGGCGGTCTACGAGCAGTACTTC.